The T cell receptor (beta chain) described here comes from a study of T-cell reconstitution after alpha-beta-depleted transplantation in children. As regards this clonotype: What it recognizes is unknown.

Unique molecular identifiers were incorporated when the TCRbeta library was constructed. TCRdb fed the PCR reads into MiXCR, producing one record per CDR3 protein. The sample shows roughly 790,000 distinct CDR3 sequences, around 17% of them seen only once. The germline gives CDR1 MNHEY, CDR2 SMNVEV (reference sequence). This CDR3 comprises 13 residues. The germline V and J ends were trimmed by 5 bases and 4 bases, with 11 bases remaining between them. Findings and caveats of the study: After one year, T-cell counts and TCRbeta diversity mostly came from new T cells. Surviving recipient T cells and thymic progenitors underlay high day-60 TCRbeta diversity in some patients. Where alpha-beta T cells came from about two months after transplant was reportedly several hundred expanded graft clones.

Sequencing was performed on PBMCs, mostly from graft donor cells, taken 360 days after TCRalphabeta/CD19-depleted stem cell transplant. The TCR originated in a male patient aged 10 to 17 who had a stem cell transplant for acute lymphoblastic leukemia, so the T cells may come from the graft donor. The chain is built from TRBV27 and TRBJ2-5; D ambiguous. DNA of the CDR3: TGTGCCAGCAGTGGTGCCCTCCCAGAGACCCAGTACTTC. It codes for CASSGALPETQYF.